One T cell receptor beta chain is described in this entry. Its antigen is as yet unknown. The entry originates in a study of a mutant IDH1 vaccine in newly diagnosed glioma. Study overall: The initiation of vaccination occurred 4-6 weeks after radiotherapy alone, or with temozolomide cycles. Most patients had radiochemotherapy with temozolomide before enrollment; others had one alone.

This sample's time point: week 47, end of study. The content of each vaccine dose was 300 ug of mutant IDH1 20-mer peptide, and topical imiquimod accompanied it. There were new WHO grade 3 or 4 astrocytomas in the donors, and these were IDH1-mutant and ATRX-lost. CDR3 length equals 15 residues. Per the germline V gene, CDR1 is SGHRS and CDR2 is YFSETQ. V lost 7 bases and J lost 1, with 18 bases in between. Study-level results: Apparently, pseudoprogression bore no relation to changes among the top peripheral T cell clonotypes.

Sequenced by immunoSEQ multiplex PCR; TCRdb stores in-frame clones only, minus some. The data contain some 60,000 clones, less than 90% of them singletons. The origin of this receptor is a woman between 50 and 59 years old with glioma. The V call is TRBV5-1, the J call TRBJ2-7, with TRBD2 as a possible D gene (5 bases). Here the sequenced sample was PBMCs, taken from a glioma patient whose treatment included an IDH1 peptide vaccine. The CDR3 sequence is CASFATGKGSYEQYF. CDR3 in DNA: TGCGCCAGCTTTGCCACGGGGAAAGGGTCCTACGAGCAGTACTTC.